This is a list of T cell receptor beta chains from one sample in a study of low-dose radiotherapy and immunotherapy resistance in tumors. One entry per CDR3 protein, called by TCRdb with MiXCR from the reads. The repertoire holds around 80,000 distinct CDR3 sequences, with 17% as singletons. The starting material was PBMCs, obtained after low-dose radiotherapy plus immunotherapy. Receptor source: a male donor with prostate cancer. Both conserved end residues are part of each CDR3. The order of the fields is J gene, D gene, V gene, clone size, CDR3 protein, CDR3 DNA. The D gene is left open where the match is weak. Only part of the rows carry a size: once, few, many, or a class if the clone is expanded.

>TRBJ1-5|TRBD1|TRBV7-2|many
CASSLAFGTGSQPQHF
TGTGCCAGCAGCTTAGCCTTCGGGACAGGGAGTCAGCCCCAGCATTTT
>TRBJ2-7|TRBD2|TRBV5-1|many
CASSSSGTSFNEQYF
TGCGCCAGCAGTTCCAGCGGGACTAGCTTTAACGAGCAGTACTTC
>TRBJ2-5|TRBD2|TRBV27|many
CASSLGLERKTQYF
TGTGCCAGCAGTTTGGGACTAGAGAGAAAGACCCAGTACTTC
>TRBJ2-7|TRBD1|TRBV30|many
CAWLRDRENEQYF
TGTGCCTGGCTCCGGGACAGGGAGAACGAGCAGTACTTC
>TRBJ2-7|TRBD2|TRBV18|-
CASSPGLANSYEQYF
TGTGCCAGCTCACCGGGACTAGCCAACTCCTACGAGCAGTACTTC
>TRBJ2-2|-|TRBV5-1|many
CASSLGAEIVGELFF
TGCGCCAGCAGCTTGGGAGCTGAAATTGTCGGGGAGCTGTTTTTT
>TRBJ2-7|-|TRBV28|-
CASSLYHEQYF
TGTGCCAGCAGTTTATATCACGAGCAGTACTTC
>TRBJ1-5|TRBD1|TRBV19|many
CASSIGMSGQGAVQPQHF
TGTGCCAGTAGTATCGGGATGTCGGGACAGGGGGCTGTTCAGCCCCAGCATTTT
>TRBJ2-6|-|TRBV18|many
CASSPPDSGANVLTF
TGTGCCAGCTCACCACCTGACTCTGGGGCCAACGTCCTGACTTTC
>TRBJ2-2|-|TRBV20-1|many
CSASKFPGELFF
TGCAGTGCTAGTAAATTCCCAGGGGAGCTGTTTTTT
>TRBJ1-4|-|TRBV5-5|many
CASRPRISTNEKLFF
TGTGCCAGCCGCCCCCGCATTTCAACTAATGAAAAACTGTTTTTT
>TRBJ2-2|-|TRBV7-9|many
CASSLVGAGELFF
TGTGCCAGCAGCTTAGTCGGGGCCGGGGAGCTGTTTTTT
>TRBJ2-1|TRBD2|TRBV7-2|many
CASSPGLAGGLGSYNEQFF
TGTGCCAGCAGCCCGGGACTAGCGGGAGGATTAGGGTCCTACAATGAGCAGTTCTTC
>TRBJ1-3|-|TRBV29-1|many
CSVASNSGNTIYF
TGCAGCGTTGCCAGTAACTCTGGAAACACCATATATTTT
>TRBJ2-5|-|TRBV7-8|many
CASSPREGETQYF
TGTGCCAGCAGCCCCCGCGAGGGAGAGACCCAGTACTTC
>TRBJ2-2|-|TRBV7-6|many
CASQRGGELFF
TGTGCCAGTCAACGGGGCGGGGAGCTGTTTTTT
>TRBJ2-1|-|TRBV7-2|many
CASSQGSLGNEQFF
TGTGCCAGCAGCCAGGGTTCGCTTGGTAATGAGCAGTTCTTC
>TRBJ1-1|TRBD1|TRBV5-4|many
CASSWQGGTEAFF
TGTGCCAGCAGCTGGCAGGGGGGCACTGAAGCTTTCTTT
>TRBJ2-1|TRBD2|TRBV19|many
CASSLTSGSFDHNEQFF
TGTGCCAGTAGTTTGACTAGCGGGAGTTTCGACCACAATGAGCAGTTCTTC
>TRBJ2-1|TRBD2|TRBV29-1|-
CSGTSGTYNEQFF
TGCAGCGGGACTAGCGGGACTTACAATGAGCAGTTCTTC
>TRBJ2-3|TRBD2|TRBV5-5|many
CASSSPRGYAGVADTQYF
TGTGCCAGCAGCTCCCCGAGGGGATATGCGGGAGTAGCAGATACGCAGTATTTT
>TRBJ2-3|TRBD2|TRBV29-1|many
CSVAGTSGRGTDTQYF
TGCAGCGTAGCCGGGACTAGCGGGAGGGGCACAGATACGCAGTATTTT
>TRBJ2-1|-|TRBV7-2|many
CASSPQGPSLSNEQFF
TGTGCCAGCAGCCCTCAGGGTCCATCACTGTCCAATGAGCAGTTCTTC
>TRBJ2-1|-|TRBV27|many
CASSFLDEQFF
TGTGCCAGCAGTTTTCTGGATGAGCAGTTCTTC
>TRBJ2-1|TRBD1|TRBV2|many
CASSELGDRGPYNEQFF
TGTGCCAGCAGTGAACTCGGGGACAGGGGGCCCTACAATGAGCAGTTCTTC
>TRBJ2-3|-|TRBV12-3/TRBV12-4|many
CASSPRVTSTDTQYF
TGTGCCAGCAGCCCGAGGGTAACTAGCACAGATACGCAGTATTTT
>TRBJ1-5|-|TRBV27|many
CASSFPDQPQHF
TGTGCCAGCAGTTTTCCTGATCAGCCCCAGCATTTT
>TRBJ2-3|TRBD2|TRBV6-4|many
CASSARTSGTDTQYF
TGTGCCAGCAGTGCCAGGACTAGCGGCACAGATACGCAGTATTTT
>TRBJ1-1|-|TRBV20-1|few
CSAADVGTEAFF
TGCAGTGCCGCGGATGTGGGCACTGAAGCTTTCTTT
>TRBJ2-2|TRBD1|TRBV7-2|many
CASSLYRGSTGELFF
TGTGCCAGCAGCTTATACAGGGGAAGTACCGGGGAGCTGTTTTTT
>TRBJ2-1|-|TRBV6-5|many
CASSYRPTAGDEQFF
TGTGCCAGCAGTTACCGACCTACCGCGGGCGATGAGCAGTTCTTC
>TRBJ2-1|TRBD2|TRBV12-3/TRBV12-4|-
CASSPLAGALGDEQFF
TGTGCCAGCAGTCCACTAGCGGGGGCCCTTGGGGATGAGCAGTTCTTC
>TRBJ2-1|-|TRBV5-1|-
CASSSSGYHEQFF
TGCGCCAGCAGCTCCTCCGGGTACCATGAGCAGTTCTTC
>TRBJ1-5|-|TRBV19|many
CASNNGQLNQPQHF
TGTGCCAGTAACAATGGACAGCTCAATCAGCCCCAGCATTTT
>TRBJ1-4|TRBD1|TRBV6-2/TRBV6-3|many
CASKGQAATNEKLFF
TGTGCCAGCAAGGGACAGGCGGCAACTAATGAAAAACTGTTTTTT
>TRBJ2-7|-|TRBV20-1|many
CSARKGLPNEQYF
TGCAGTGCTAGGAAAGGCCTGCCCAACGAGCAGTACTTC
>TRBJ2-7|-|TRBV29-1|many
CSVRMSLPGDEQYF
TGCAGCGTTAGAATGAGTCTTCCGGGAGACGAGCAGTACTTC
>TRBJ2-7|TRBD2|TRBV5-5|many
CASSLALLAGVSSYEQYF
TGTGCCAGCAGCTTGGCCCTACTAGCGGGAGTTTCCTCCTACGAGCAGTACTTC
>TRBJ2-7|TRBD2|TRBV27|-
CASSRGLAGAAYEQYF
TGTGCCAGCAGTCGGGGACTAGCGGGGGCAGCCTACGAGCAGTACTTC
>TRBJ2-5|-|TRBV7-2|many
CASSFLSGGGGETQYF
TGTGCCAGCAGCTTTCTTTCCGGAGGAGGTGGAGAGACCCAGTACTTC
>TRBJ2-5|-|TRBV3-1|many
CASSQYVNLSPGETQYF
TGTGCCAGCAGCCAATATGTGAACCTATCCCCTGGGGAGACCCAGTACTTC
>TRBJ2-1|TRBD1|TRBV30|once
CAWSSTGLDEQFF
TGTGCCTGGAGCTCGACAGGGTTAGATGAGCAGTTCTTC
>TRBJ1-2|TRBD1|TRBV11-2|many
CASRDYRDRVGYTF
TGTGCCAGCAGGGATTACCGGGACAGGGTTGGCTACACCTTC
>TRBJ2-3|-|TRBV4-2|many
CASSQDFTGHPTDTQYF
TGTGCCAGCAGCCAAGATTTTACGGGACACCCCACAGATACGCAGTATTTT
>TRBJ2-7|-|TRBV6-1|many
CASRLQGLLGEQYF
TGTGCCAGCAGACTACAGGGTTTGCTTGGCGAGCAGTACTTC